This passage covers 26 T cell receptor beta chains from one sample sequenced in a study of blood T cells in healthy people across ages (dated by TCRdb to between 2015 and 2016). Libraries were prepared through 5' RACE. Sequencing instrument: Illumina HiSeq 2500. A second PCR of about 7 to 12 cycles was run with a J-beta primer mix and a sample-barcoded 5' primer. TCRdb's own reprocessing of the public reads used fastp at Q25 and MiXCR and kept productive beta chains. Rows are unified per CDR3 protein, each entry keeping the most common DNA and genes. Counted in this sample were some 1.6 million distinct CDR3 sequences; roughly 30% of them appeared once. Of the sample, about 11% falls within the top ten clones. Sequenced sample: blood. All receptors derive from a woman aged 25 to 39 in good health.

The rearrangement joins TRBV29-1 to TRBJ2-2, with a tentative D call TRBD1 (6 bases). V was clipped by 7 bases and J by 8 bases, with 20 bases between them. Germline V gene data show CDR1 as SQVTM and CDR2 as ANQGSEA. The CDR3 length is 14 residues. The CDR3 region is CSANNRVFRGELFF. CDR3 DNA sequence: TGCAGCGCGAATAACAGGGTTTTCAGGGGGGAGCTGTTTTTT.

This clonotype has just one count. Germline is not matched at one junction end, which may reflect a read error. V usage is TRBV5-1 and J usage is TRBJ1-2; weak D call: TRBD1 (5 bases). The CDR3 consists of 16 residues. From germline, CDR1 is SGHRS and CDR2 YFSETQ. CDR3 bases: TGCGCCAGCAGAAACGGGACGGCTAGAGCTAACTATGGCCACACCTTC. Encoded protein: CASRNGTARANYGHTF.

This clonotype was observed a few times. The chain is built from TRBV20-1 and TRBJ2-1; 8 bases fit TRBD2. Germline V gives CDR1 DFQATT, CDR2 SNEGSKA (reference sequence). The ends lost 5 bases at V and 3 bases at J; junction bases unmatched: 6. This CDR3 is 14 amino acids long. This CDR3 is CSAGKREFYNEQFF. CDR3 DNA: TGCAGTGCTGGAAAGCGGGAGTTCTACAATGAGCAGTTCTTC.

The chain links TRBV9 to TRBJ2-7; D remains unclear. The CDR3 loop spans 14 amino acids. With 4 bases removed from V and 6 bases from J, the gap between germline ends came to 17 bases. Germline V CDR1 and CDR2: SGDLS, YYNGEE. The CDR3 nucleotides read TGTGCCAGCAGCTTCGGCTCCGGCCCCCTCGAGCAGTACTTC. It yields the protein CASSFGSGPLEQYF. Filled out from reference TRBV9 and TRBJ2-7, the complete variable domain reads DSGVTQTPKHLITATGQRVTLRCSPRSGDLSVYWYQQSLDQGLQFLIQYYNGEERAKGNILERFSAQQFPDLHSELNLSSLELGDSALYFCASSFGSGPLEQYFGPGTRLTVT.

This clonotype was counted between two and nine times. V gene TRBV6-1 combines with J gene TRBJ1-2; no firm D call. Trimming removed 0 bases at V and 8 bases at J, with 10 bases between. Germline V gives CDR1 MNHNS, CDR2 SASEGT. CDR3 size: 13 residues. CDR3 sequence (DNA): TGTGCCAGCAGTGAAGCCCTTGCGAGGGGCTACACCTTC. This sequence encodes CASSEALARGYTF.

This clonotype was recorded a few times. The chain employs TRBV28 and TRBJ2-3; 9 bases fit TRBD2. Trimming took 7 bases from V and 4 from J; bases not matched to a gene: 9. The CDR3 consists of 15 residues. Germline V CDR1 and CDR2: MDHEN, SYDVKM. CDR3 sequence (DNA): TGTGCCAGCACCGCCGGGACTAGCAGCGCAGATACGCAGTATTTT. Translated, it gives CASTAGTSSADTQYF.

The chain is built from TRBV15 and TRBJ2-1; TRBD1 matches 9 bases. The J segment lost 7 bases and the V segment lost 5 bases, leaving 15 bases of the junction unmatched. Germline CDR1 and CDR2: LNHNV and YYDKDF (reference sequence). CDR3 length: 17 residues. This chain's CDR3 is CATSERTGTGKQNEQFF. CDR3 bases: TGTGCCACCAGCGAACGTACCGGGACAGGGAAGCAGAATGAGCAGTTCTTC. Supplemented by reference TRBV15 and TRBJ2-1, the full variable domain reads DAMVIQNPRYQVTQFGKPVTLSCSQTLNHNVMYWYQQKSSQAPKLLFHYYDKDFNNEADTPDNFQSRRPNTSFCFLDIRSPGLGDTAMYLCATSERTGTGKQNEQFFGPGTRLTVL.

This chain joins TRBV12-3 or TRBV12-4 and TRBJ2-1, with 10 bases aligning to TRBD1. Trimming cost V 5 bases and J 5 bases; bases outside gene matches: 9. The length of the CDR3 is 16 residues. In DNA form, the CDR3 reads TGTGCCAGCAGTCGTGCCCGGGACAGGGGAAACAATGAGCAGTTCTTC. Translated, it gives CASSRARDRGNNEQFF.

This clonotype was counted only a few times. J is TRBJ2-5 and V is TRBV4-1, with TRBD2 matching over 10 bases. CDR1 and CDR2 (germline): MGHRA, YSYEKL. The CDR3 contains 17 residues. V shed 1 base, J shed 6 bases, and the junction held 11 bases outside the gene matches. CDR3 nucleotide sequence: TGCGCCAGCAGCCAAGGCACTAGGAGCGGGGGGGGAAAGACCCAGTACTTC. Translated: CASSQGTRSGGGKTQYF.

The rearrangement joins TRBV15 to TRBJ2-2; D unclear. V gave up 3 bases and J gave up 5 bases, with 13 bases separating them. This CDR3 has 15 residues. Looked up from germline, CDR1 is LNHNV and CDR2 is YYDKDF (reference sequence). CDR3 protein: CATSRDPEGTGELFF. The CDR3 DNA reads TGTGCCACCAGCAGGGATCCAGAAGGGACCGGGGAGCTGTTTTTT. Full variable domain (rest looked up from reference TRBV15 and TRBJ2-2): DAMVIQNPRYQVTQFGKPVTLSCSQTLNHNVMYWYQQKSSQAPKLLFHYYDKDFNNEADTPDNFQSRRPNTSFCFLDIRSPGLGDTAMYLCATSRDPEGTGELFFGEGSRLTVL.

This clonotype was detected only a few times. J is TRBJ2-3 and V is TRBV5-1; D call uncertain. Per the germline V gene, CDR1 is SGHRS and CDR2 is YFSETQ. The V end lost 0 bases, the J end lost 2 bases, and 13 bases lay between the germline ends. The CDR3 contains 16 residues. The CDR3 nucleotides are TGCGCCAGCAGCTTGGGACTCCCCTGGAACACAGATACGCAGTATTTT. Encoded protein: CASSLGLPWNTDTQYF.

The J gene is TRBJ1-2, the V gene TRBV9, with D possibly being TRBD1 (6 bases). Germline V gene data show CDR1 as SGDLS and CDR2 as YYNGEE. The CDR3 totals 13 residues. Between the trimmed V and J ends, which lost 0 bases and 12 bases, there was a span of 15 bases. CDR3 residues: CASSVDSVGGHTF. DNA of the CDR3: TGTGCCAGCAGCGTAGACTCCGTCGGGGGCCACACCTTC. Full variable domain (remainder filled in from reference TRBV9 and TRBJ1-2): DSGVTQTPKHLITATGQRVTLRCSPRSGDLSVYWYQQSLDQGLQFLIQYYNGEERAKGNILERFSAQQFPDLHSELNLSSLELGDSALYFCASSVDSVGGHTFGSGTRLTVV.

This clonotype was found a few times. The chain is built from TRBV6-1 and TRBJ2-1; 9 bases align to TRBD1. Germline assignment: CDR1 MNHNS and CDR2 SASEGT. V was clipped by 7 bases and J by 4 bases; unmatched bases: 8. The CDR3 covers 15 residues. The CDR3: CASTAGTGIYNEQFF. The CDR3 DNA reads TGTGCCAGCACCGCGGGGACAGGGATTTACAATGAGCAGTTCTTC.

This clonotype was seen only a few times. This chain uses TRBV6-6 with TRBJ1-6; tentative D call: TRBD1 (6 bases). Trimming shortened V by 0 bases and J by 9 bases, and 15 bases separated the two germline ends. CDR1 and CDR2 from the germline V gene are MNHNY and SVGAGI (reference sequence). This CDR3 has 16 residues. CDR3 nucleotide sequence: TGTGCCAGCAGTTACTCGACAACAGGGCAGGGTTCACCCCTCCACTTT. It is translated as CASSYSTTGQGSPLHF.

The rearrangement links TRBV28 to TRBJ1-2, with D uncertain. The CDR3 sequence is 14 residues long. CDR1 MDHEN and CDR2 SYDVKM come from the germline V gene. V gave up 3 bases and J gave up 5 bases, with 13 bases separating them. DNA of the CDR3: TGTGCCAGCAGTTTCGTGTCCAGTTTTTATGGCTACACCTTC. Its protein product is CASSFVSSFYGYTF.

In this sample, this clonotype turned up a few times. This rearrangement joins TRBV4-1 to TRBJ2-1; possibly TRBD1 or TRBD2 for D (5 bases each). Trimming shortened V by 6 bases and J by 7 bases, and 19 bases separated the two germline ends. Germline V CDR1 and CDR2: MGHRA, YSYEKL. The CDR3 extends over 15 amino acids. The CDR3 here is CASSTLGTRVNEQFF. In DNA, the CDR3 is TGCGCCAGCAGTACCCTCGGGACCAGGGTGAATGAGCAGTTCTTC.

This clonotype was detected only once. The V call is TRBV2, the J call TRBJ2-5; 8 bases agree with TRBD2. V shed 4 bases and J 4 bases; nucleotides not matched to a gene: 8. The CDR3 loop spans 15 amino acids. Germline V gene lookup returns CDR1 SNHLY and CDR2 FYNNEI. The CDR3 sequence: CASSVSGLDGETQYF. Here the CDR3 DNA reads TGTGCCAGCAGTGTATCGGGACTAGATGGAGAGACCCAGTACTTC.

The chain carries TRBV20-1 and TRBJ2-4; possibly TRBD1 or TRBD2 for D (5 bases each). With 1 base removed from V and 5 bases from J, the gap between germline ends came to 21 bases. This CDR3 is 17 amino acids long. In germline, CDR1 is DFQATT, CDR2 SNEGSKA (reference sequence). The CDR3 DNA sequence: TGCAGTGCTAGAGTTCGACAGCAGGAGGTTAGGGAAAACATTCAGTACTTC. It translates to CSARVRQQEVRENIQYF.

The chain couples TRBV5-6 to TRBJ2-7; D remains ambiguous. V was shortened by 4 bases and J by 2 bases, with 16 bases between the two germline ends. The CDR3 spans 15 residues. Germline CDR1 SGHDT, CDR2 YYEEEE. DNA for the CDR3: TGTGCCAGCAGCCCCCGGCGCCCGAGGACCTACGAGCAGTACTTC. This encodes CASSPRRPRTYEQYF.

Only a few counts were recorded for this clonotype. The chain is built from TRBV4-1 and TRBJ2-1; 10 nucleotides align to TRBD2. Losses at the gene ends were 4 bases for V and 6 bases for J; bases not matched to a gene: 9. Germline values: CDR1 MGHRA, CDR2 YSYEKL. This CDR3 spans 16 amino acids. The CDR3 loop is CASSPILAGVGNEQFF. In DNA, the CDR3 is TGCGCCAGCAGCCCCATTCTAGCGGGAGTAGGCAATGAGCAGTTCTTC.

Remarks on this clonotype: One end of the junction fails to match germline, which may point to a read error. The CDR3 DNA is TGTGCCAGCCTCGTACGGGCTCCAACGGGGTTC. Translating gives CASLVRAPTGF. The chain carries TRBV28 and TRBJ2-7; perhaps TRBD2 as D (5 bases). The CDR3 consists of 11 residues. CDR1 MDHEN and CDR2 SYDVKM come from the germline V gene.

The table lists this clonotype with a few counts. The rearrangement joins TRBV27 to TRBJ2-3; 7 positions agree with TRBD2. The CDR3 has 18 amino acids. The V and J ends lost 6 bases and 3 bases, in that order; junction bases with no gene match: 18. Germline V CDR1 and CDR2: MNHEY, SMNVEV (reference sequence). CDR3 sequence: CASRAWALGGYQTDTQYF. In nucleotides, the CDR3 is TGTGCCAGCAGGGCCTGGGCCCTCGGGGGGTACCAAACAGATACGCAGTATTTT.

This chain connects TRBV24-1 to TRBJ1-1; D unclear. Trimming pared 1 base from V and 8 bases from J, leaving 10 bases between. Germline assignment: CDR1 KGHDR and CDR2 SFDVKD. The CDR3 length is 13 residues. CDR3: CATSDFSGREAFF. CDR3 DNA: TGTGCCACCAGTGATTTTTCCGGAAGGGAAGCTTTCTTT.

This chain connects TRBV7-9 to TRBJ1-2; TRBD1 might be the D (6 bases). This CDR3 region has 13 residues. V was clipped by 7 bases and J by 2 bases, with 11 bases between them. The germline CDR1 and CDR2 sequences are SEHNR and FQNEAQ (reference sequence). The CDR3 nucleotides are TGTGCCAGCAACGCAGGGACAAACTATGGCTACACCTTC. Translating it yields CASNAGTNYGYTF.

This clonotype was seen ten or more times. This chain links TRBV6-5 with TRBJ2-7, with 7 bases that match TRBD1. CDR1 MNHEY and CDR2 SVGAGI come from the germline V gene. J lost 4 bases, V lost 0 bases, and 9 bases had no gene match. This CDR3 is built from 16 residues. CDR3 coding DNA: TGTGCCAGCAGTTACTCGATAGGGACAGAGACTTACGAGCAGTACTTC. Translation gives CASSYSIGTETYEQYF.

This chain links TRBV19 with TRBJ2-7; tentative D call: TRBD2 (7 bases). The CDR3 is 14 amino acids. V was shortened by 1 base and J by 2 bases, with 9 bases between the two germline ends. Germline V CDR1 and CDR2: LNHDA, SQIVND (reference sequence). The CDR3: CASSIAGGTYEQYF. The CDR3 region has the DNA TGTGCCAGTAGTATAGCGGGGGGCACCTACGAGCAGTACTTC.